The 23 T cell receptor beta chains below come from one sample, sequenced in a study of metastatic and nonmetastatic thyroid tumors. TCRdb re-clonotyped the PCR reads through MiXCR. The sample contains about 10,000 clones, 9.5% to 15% of which appear only once. All patients were untreated before thyroid surgery. The sequencing input was blood. The receptors were gathered from a female donor with papillary thyroid cancer or a benign thyroid nodule (not recorded which). Some clones in this sample may be carry-over from other donors' samples.

Within the sample, this clone is medium-sized. The rearrangement uses TRBV27 and TRBJ2-1; 7 positions match TRBD2. The CDR3 sequence is 13 residues long. Per the germline V gene, CDR1 is MNHEY and CDR2 is SMNVEV (reference sequence). Trimming at V came to 7 bases and at J to 8 bases, leaving 8 bases not matched to a gene. CDR3 residues: CASKAGDRYEQFF. The CDR3 nucleotides are TGTGCCAGCAAGGCGGGAGATAGATATGAGCAGTTCTTC.

This clone was counted ten times or more. V and J are TRBV29-1 and TRBJ1-2; possibly TRBD1 for D (5 bases). Germline V CDR1 and CDR2: SQVTM, ANQGSEA. Trimming removed 6 bases at V and 4 bases at J, with 15 bases between. The length of the CDR3 is 13 residues. CDR3 amino acids: CSVQEGLGYGYTF. CDR3 DNA sequence: TGCAGCGTACAGGAGGGGTTAGGCTATGGCTACACCTTC.

This clone counts as medium-sized (0.01 to 0.1%). DNA for the CDR3: TGTGCCAGCAGTCTAAGTGCGAACACTGAAGCTTTCTTT. It is translated as CASSLSANTEAFF. The rearrangement joins TRBV6-1 to TRBJ1-1; the D is unclear. Germline-derived CDR1 and CDR2 are MNHNS and SASEGT. The CDR3 is made up of 13 amino acids. V dropped 5 bases and J dropped 1 base, with 8 bases sitting between them.

This clone was seen a handful of times. A much larger clone differs from this one at a single base, so this may be a read error. The gene calls are TRBV29-1 and TRBJ2-1; no clear D. The germline V gene encodes CDR1 SQVTM and CDR2 ANQGSEA. The CDR3 totals 13 residues. The CDR3 DNA reads TGCAGCGTTGAAAGGGTTCACTACAATCAGCAGTTCTTC. It is translated as CSVERVHYNQQFF.

This clone appeared many times. This chain connects TRBV20-1 to TRBJ2-5; 11 positions match TRBD2. CDR3 length: 18 amino acids. V shed 6 bases and J 0 bases; nucleotides not matched to a gene: 15. Germline CDR1 reads DFQATT; CDR2 reads SNEGSKA (reference sequence). The CDR3 sequence is CSARVGTSGLRYQETQYF. The CDR3 bases are TGCAGTGCCCGGGTCGGGACTAGCGGACTAAGGTACCAAGAGACCCAGTACTTC.

This clone was recorded at least ten times. The chain has TRBV20-1 and TRBJ2-5; 7 bases map to TRBD1. V gave up 3 bases and J gave up 5 bases; unmatched junction bases: 9. Germline assignment: CDR1 DFQATT and CDR2 SNEGSKA (reference sequence). The CDR3 has 14 amino acids. Here the CDR3 DNA reads TGCAGTGCTAGTCCAGGGGGTGATAGGGAGACCCAGTACTTC. This encodes CSASPGGDRETQYF.

Remarks on this clone: A much more abundant neighbour one base away suggests this may be a read error. The rearrangement joins TRBV10-3 to TRBJ2-6; D is perhaps TRBD1 (6 bases). CDR1 and CDR2 (germline): ENHRY, SYGVKD. CDR3 length equals 16 residues. DNA for the CDR3: TGTGCCATCAGTCCCCTTGGGGGCACTGGGGCCAGCGTCCGGACTTTC. It specifies CAISPLGGTGASVRTF.

In its sample, this clone was seen once. V gene TRBV18 combines with J gene TRBJ2-7; no definite D call. From germline, CDR1 is KGHSH and CDR2 LQKENI. The CDR3 has 12 residues. Trimming left V 3 bases short and J 3 bases short, with 6 bases between. The CDR3 reads CASSPRRYEQYF. In nucleotides, the CDR3 is TGTGCCAGCTCACCGCGACGCTACGAGCAGTACTTC.

This clone was counted many times. The J gene is TRBJ2-1, the V gene TRBV5-1; 7 bases map to TRBD2. The CDR3 is made up of 21 amino acids. V trimming: 2 bases; J trimming: 0 bases; junction bases outside the gene matches: 20. The germline V gene encodes CDR1 SGHRS and CDR2 YFSETQ. This CDR3 reads CASSLLILSGQRGSSYNEQFF. CDR3 DNA sequence: TGCGCCAGCAGCTTACTTATCCTTAGCGGGCAACGCGGGAGCTCCTACAATGAGCAGTTCTTC.

The chain combines TRBV6-2 or TRBV6-3 with TRBJ1-6; 7 bases fit TRBD1. CDR1 is MNHEY, CDR2 SVGEGT, per germline. With 4 bases clipped from V and 6 bases from J, the junction kept 6 bases outside the gene matches. The CDR3 consists of 15 residues. The CDR3 sequence is CASSSGGTVNSPLHF. In DNA, the CDR3 is TGTGCCAGCAGTTCGGGCGGGACAGTTAATTCACCCCTCCACTTT.

This clone was seen many times. At one of its ends the junction is not consistent with the germline gene, which may arise from a read error. V and J are TRBV28 and TRBJ1-2; TRBD1 is a possible D gene (5 bases). The CDR3 runs 13 residues. Germline CDR1 and CDR2: MDHEN and SYDVKM. The CDR3, as DNA: TGTACCAGCAGACCGGGACCGAACTATGGCTACACCTTC. It is translated as CTSRPGPNYGYTF.

This clone was seen many times. One end of the junction varies from germline; a read error may be responsible. The CDR3 protein is CASNLRQDYGYTF. The CDR3 DNA reads as TGTGCCAGCAACTTGAGACAGGACTATGGCTACACCTTC. The V gene is TRBV5-6, the J gene TRBJ1-2, with D maybe TRBD1 (6 bases). The V gene's germline CDR1 is SGHDT and CDR2 YYEEEE. The CDR3 is 13 residues long. The full variable domain, rest sourced from reference TRBV5-6 and TRBJ1-2, is DAGVTQSPTHLIKTRGQQVTLRCSPKSGHDTVSWYQQALGQGPQFIFQYYEEEERQRGNFPDRFSGHQFPNYSSELNVNALLLGDSALYLCASNLRQDYGYTFGSGTRLTVV.

The sample holds many counts of this clone. The V and J genes are TRBV7-3 and TRBJ2-1; 8 nucleotides line up with TRBD1. Per the germline V gene, CDR1 is SGHTA and CDR2 is FQGTGA. CDR3 length: 15 amino acids. Trimming removed 4 bases from V and 1 base from J; junction bases left unmatched: 3. CDR3 in DNA: TGTGCCAGCAGCTCACGGGACAGGTCCTACAATGAGCAGTTCTTC. Protein product: CASSSRDRSYNEQFF.

This clone was found many times. The chain combines TRBV4-2 with TRBJ2-1; 12 nucleotides agree with TRBD2. Losses at the gene ends were 4 bases for V and 3 bases for J; bases not matched to a gene: 7. This CDR3 has 17 amino acids. CDR1 is LGHNA and CDR2 is YNFKEQ in the germline V gene. The CDR3 DNA is TGTGCCAGCAGCCCCACGAGGACTAGCGGGGACTACAATGAGCAGTTCTTC. This codes for CASSPTRTSGDYNEQFF.

The table lists this clone with many counts. A clone one base away is much larger, so this may be a read error. The chain employs TRBV6-1 and TRBJ1-4; D possibly corresponds to TRBD1 (5 bases). CDR1 is MNHNS, CDR2 SASEGT, per germline. This CDR3 has 13 residues. Trimming took off 11 bases at V and 7 bases at J, with 17 bases between the two ends. CDR3 coding DNA: TGTGCCGGCCAGGGAGGGTTGGGTGAAAAACTGTTTTTT. This encodes CAGQGGLGEKLFF.

In its sample, this clone is medium-sized. The chain carries TRBV2 and TRBJ2-2, with 7 nucleotides matching TRBD1. The ends lost 8 bases at V and 5 bases at J; junction bases unmatched: 5. This CDR3 comprises 13 residues. Germline V lookup: CDR1 SNHLY, CDR2 FYNNEI. CDR3 sequence reads: CASEGALTGELFF. The CDR3 DNA reads as TGTGCCAGCGAGGGGGCTTTAACCGGGGAGCTGTTTTTT.

V is TRBV6-2 or TRBV6-3 and J is TRBJ1-2; no firm D call. The germline gives CDR1 MNHEY, CDR2 SVGEGT. Trimming removed 6 bases at V and 7 bases at J, with 12 bases between. CDR3 length: 12 residues. CDR3 protein: CASSLRVAGYTF. The CDR3 nucleotides are TGTGCCAGCAGCCTAAGGGTGGCTGGCTACACCTTC.

This clone has a count of ten or more. The chain has TRBV7-6 and TRBJ2-3, with TRBD2 identical over 10 bases. V gave up 3 bases and J gave up 4 bases; unmatched junction bases: 7. This CDR3 has 16 residues. From germline, CDR1 is SGHVS and CDR2 FNYEAQ. CDR3 loop: CASSLTSGRASDTQYF. The CDR3, as DNA: TGTGCCAGCAGCTTGACCAGCGGGAGGGCCTCAGATACGCAGTATTTT.

This clone was seen only a few times. The chain combines TRBV27 with TRBJ1-2; D not resolved. Trimming took 6 bases from V and 8 from J, leaving 10 bases between them. The germline CDR1 and CDR2 sequences are MNHEY and SMNVEV (reference sequence). The CDR3 covers 11 residues. The CDR3 is CASSEGGGYTF. CDR3 nucleotides: TGTGCCAGCAGCGAAGGCGGAGGCTACACCTTC.

This clone is categorized as medium-sized. This chain uses TRBV6-6 with TRBJ2-3; 8 bases agree with TRBD1. Trimming at V came to 5 bases and at J to 3 bases, leaving 13 bases not matched to a gene. This CDR3 is built from 17 residues. The germline CDR1 and CDR2 sequences are MNHNY and SVGAGI (reference sequence). DNA of the CDR3: TGTGCCAGCAGTCATACCAGGGGGCTTGTGGGGACAGATACGCAGTATTTT. It translates to CASSHTRGLVGTDTQYF.

The chain carries TRBV20-1 and TRBJ2-1; the match to TRBD2 covers 11 bases. The CDR3 runs to 13 residues. V was clipped by 4 bases and J by 7 bases; unmatched bases: 3. Germline values: CDR1 DFQATT, CDR2 SNEGSKA (reference sequence). The CDR3 DNA reads as TGCAGTGCTATACTAGCGGGAGATAATGAGCAGTTCTTC. Translated, it gives CSAILAGDNEQFF.

The table lists this clone with many counts. The chain combines TRBV5-1 with TRBJ2-5; 13 nucleotides line up with TRBD2. There are 15 residues in the CDR3. The J segment lost 5 bases and the V segment lost 4 bases, leaving 5 bases of the junction unmatched. CDR1 is SGHRS, CDR2 YFSETQ, per germline. DNA of the CDR3: TGCGCCAGCAGCAAGGGACTAGCGGGAAGGGAGACCCAGTACTTC. Translation gives CASSKGLAGRETQYF. Filled out from reference TRBV5-1 and TRBJ2-5, the complete variable domain reads KAGVTQTPRYLIKTRGQQVTLSCSPISGHRSVSWYQQTPGQGLQFLFEYFSETQRNKGNFPGRFSGRQFSNSRSEMNVSTLELGDSALYLCASSKGLAGRETQYFGPGTRLLVL.

This clone is medium-sized in the sample. This chain uses TRBV30 with TRBJ2-1, with TRBD2 identical over 7 bases. Trimming at V came to 1 base and at J to 3 bases, leaving 6 bases not matched to a gene. This CDR3 is 15 amino acids long. The germline CDR1 and CDR2 sequences are GTSNPN and SVGIG (reference sequence). The CDR3 DNA follows: TGTGCCTGGAGTGGGCGGGAGTCATACTACAATGAGCAGTTCTTC. It specifies CAWSGRESYYNEQFF.